This section outlines one T cell receptor (beta chain) sequence together with its context. The data were taken from a study of blood T cell repertoires in COVID-19. CDR1 and CDR2 from the germline V gene are MNHEY and SVGAGI. The CDR3 totals 13 residues. V lost 4 bases and J lost 2, with 9 bases in between. Measured with immunoSEQ multiplex PCR; TCRdb has only the in-frame clones, and not every one. The data show under 75,000 clones, around 80% seen once. The TCR was taken from a man between 70 and 80 years old who had recovered from COVID-19. The V and J genes are TRBV6-5 and TRBJ2-7, with D perhaps matching TRBD1 (5 bases). The sequencing input was peripheral blood. As DNA, the CDR3 is TGTGCCAGCAGTTTCCAGGGCCCCTACGAGCAGTACTTC. Translating it yields CASSFQGPYEQYF.